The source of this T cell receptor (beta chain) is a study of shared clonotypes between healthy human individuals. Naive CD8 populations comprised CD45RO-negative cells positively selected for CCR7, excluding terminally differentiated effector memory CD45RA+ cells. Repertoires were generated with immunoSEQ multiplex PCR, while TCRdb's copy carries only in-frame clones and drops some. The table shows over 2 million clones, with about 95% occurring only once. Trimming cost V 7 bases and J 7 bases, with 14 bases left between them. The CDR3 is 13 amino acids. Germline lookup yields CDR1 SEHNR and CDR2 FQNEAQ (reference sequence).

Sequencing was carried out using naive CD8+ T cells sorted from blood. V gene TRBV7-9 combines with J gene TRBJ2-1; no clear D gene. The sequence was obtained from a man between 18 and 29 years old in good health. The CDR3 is CASTSIALNEQFF. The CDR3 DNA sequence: TGTGCCAGCACATCAATCGCCCTTAATGAGCAGTTCTTC.